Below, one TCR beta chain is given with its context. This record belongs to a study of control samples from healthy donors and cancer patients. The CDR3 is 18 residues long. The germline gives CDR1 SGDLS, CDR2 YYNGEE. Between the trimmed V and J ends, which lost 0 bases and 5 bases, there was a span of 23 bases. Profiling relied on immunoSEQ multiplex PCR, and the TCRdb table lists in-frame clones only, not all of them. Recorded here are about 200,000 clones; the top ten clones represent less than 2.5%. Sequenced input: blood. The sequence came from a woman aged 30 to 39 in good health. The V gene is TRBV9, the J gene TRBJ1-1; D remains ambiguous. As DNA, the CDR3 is TGTGCCAGCAGCGTAGACCCCCTGAGGGAAGGGCCCGGGACTGAAGCTTTCTTT. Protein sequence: CASSVDPLREGPGTEAFF.